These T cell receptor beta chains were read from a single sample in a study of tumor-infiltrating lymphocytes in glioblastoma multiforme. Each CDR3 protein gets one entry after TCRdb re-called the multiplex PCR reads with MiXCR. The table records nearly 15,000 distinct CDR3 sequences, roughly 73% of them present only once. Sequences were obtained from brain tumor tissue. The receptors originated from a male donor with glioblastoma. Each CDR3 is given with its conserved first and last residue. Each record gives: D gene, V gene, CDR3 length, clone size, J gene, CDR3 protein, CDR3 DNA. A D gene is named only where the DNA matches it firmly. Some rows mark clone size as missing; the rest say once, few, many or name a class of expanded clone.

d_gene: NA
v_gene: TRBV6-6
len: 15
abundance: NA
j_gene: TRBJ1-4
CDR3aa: CASSRPGGAGEKLFF
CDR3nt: TGTGCCAGCAGTCGCCCCGGGGGGGCAGGGGAAAAACTGTTTTTT

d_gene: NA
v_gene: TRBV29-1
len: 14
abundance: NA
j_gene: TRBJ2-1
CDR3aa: CSVEYMAGASGQFF
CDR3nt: TGCAGCGTTGAATATATGGCGGGGGCTAGCGGGCAGTTCTTC

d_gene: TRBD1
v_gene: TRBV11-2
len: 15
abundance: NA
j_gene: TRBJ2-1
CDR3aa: CASSLGQGAANEQFF
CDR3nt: TGTGCCAGCAGCTTGGGACAGGGGGCCGCCAATGAGCAGTTCTTC

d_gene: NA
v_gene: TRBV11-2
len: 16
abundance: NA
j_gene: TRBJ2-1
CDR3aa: CGSSLVRGFVNNEQFF
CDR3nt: TGTGGGAGCAGCTTAGTTAGGGGGTTCGTCAACAATGAGCAGTTCTTC

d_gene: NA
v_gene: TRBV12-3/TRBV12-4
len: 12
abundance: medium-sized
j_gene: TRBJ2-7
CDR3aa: CASSLMGEEQYF
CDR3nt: TGTGCCAGCAGTTTGATGGGTGAGGAGCAGTACTTC

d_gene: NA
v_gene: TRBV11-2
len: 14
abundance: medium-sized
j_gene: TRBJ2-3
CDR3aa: CASSLTSGTDTQYF
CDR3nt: TGTGCCAGCAGCTTGACCAGCGGCACAGATACGCAGTATTTT

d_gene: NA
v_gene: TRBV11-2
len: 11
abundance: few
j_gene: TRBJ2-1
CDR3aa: CASSILNEQFF
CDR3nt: TGTGCCAGCAGCATATTGAATGAGCAGTTCTTC

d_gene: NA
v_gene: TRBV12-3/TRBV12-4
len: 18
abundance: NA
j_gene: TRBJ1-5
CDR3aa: CACRTGLAGGKRRDTQHF
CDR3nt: TGTGCCTGCAGAACCGGACTGGCGGGAGGCAAAAGGCGAGATACGCAGCATTTT

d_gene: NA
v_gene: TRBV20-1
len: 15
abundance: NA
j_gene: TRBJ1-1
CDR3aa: CSARDGRGLGSEASF
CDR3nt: TGCAGTGCTAGAGATGGGCGGGGACTTGGGTCTGAAGCTTCATTT

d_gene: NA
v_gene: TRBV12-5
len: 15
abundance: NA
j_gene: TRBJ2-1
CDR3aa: CASGEDGSSYNEQFF
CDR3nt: TGTGCTAGTGGGGAGGACGGAAGCTCCTACAATGAGCAGTTCTTC

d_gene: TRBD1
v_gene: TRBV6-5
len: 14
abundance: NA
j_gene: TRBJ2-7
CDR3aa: CASSSNRGSYERYF
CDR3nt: TGTGCCAGCAGCTCCAACAGGGGCTCATACGAGCGGTACTTC

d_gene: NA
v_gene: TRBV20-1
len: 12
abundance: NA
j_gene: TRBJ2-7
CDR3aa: CSAQEGVYEQYF
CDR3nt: TGCAGTGCTCAGGAGGGGGTCTACGAGCAGTACTTC

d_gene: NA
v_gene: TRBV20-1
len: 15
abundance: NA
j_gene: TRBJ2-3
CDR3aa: CSAVTGHNLTDTQYF
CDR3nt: TGCAGTGCGGTAACGGGGCATAATCTCACGGATACGCAGTATTTT

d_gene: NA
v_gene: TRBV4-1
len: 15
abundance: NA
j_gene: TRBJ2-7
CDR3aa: CASSHDPSASYEQYF
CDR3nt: TGCGCCAGCAGCCACGATCCTTCTGCCTCCTACGAGCAGTACTTC

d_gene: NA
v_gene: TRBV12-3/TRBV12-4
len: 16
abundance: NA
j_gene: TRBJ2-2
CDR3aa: CASSTGTDLHTGELFF
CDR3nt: TGTGCCAGCAGCACGGGGACGGACCTCCACACCGGGGAGCTGTTTTTT

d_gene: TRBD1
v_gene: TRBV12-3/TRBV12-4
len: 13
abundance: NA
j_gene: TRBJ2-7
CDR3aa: CASSLETGSEQYF
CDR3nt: TGTGCCAGCAGTTTAGAGACAGGGAGCGAGCAGTACTTC

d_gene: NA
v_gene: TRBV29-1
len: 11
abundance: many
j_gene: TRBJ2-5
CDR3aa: CSGHAGGTQYF
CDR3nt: TGCAGCGGCCATGCCGGGGGGACCCAGTACTTC